A single sample gave rise to the 8 T cell receptor beta chains below, sequenced in a study of shared clonotypes between healthy human individuals. Here immunoSEQ multiplex PCR was the method, and the copy in TCRdb shows in-frame clones only, minus some. Here the sample spans roughly 600,000 clones, more than 95% being singletons. The naive CD8 subset, CD45RO-negative cells positively selected for CCR7, excluded terminally differentiated effector memory CD45RA+ cells. Input material: naive CD8+ T cells sorted from blood. These receptors originate from a man under 40 in good health.

The chain is built from TRBV25-1 and TRBJ2-7, with a tentative D call TRBD2 (5 bases). V was cut by 2 bases and J by 2 bases, with 16 bases left in between. This CDR3 spans 16 amino acids. Germline lookup yields CDR1 MGHDK and CDR2 SYGVNS. The CDR3 loop reads CASSENRGRKAYEQYF. CDR3 coding DNA: TGTGCCAGCAGTGAAAATAGAGGGCGGAAAGCCTACGAGCAGTACTTC.

This clone was seen only a few times. The chain employs TRBV7-9 and TRBJ2-7; the D is unclear. CDR1 and CDR2 (germline): SEHNR, FQNEAQ (reference sequence). CDR3 size: 15 residues. The V gene lost 3 bases and the J gene lost 1 base, with 13 bases spanning the gap. The chain's CDR3 is CASSFPQDQSYEQYF. The CDR3, as DNA: TGTGCCAGCAGCTTCCCCCAAGACCAATCCTACGAGCAGTACTTC. The full variable domain, with the rest looked up from reference TRBV7-9 and TRBJ2-7, is DTGVSQNPRHKITKRGQNVTFRCDPISEHNRLYWYRQTLGQGPEFLTYFQNEAQLEKSRLLSDRFSAERPKGSFSTLEIQRTEQGDSAMYLCASSFPQDQSYEQYFGPGTRLTVT.

The CDR3 loop reads CASNGFPTGKVEQYF. CDR3 DNA sequence: TGTGCCAGCAACGGGTTCCCGACAGGGAAGGTCGAGCAGTACTTC. The V gene is TRBV2, the J gene TRBJ2-7, with 7 positions matching TRBD1. CDR1 and CDR2 (germline): SNHLY, FYNNEI. V gave up 7 bases and J gave up 6 bases; unmatched junction bases: 15. CDR3 length: 15 residues.

The chain combines TRBV19 with TRBJ1-5, with a tentative D call TRBD1 (5 bases). Germline values: CDR1 LNHDA, CDR2 SQIVND (reference sequence). The length of the CDR3 is 16 residues. V was trimmed by 8 bases and J by 5 bases, leaving 22 bases between them. CDR3 coding DNA: TGTGCCAGTGCCCTGCCCCTGTTGGAAGGGGATCAGCCCCAGCATTTT. This encodes CASALPLLEGDQPQHF. Filled out from reference TRBV19 and TRBJ1-5, the complete variable domain reads DGGITQSPKYLFRKEGQNVTLSCEQNLNHDAMYWYRQDPGQGLRLIYYSQIVNDFQKGDIAEGYSVSREKKESFPLTVTSAQKNPTAFYLCASALPLLEGDQPQHFGDGTRLSIL.

The CDR3 spells CASSLDSGPQHF. CDR3 nucleotides: TGTGCCAGCAGCTTAGACTCCGGGCCCCAGCATTTT. The rearrangement joins TRBV7-8 to TRBJ1-5, with D hard to call. V was shortened by 1 base and J by 9 bases, with 7 bases between the two germline ends. CDR3 length: 12 residues. Germline V gene data show CDR1 as SGHVS and CDR2 as FQNEAQ.

The V call is TRBV19, the J call TRBJ2-7; 8 bases agree with TRBD2. V lost 5 bases and J lost 2; bases outside the gene matches: 11. The CDR3 is 16 residues long. The germline CDR1 and CDR2 sequences are LNHDA and SQIVND (reference sequence). In DNA, the CDR3 is TGTGCCAGTAGTTTGGGTAGCGGGGAAAAAACCTACGAGCAGTACTTC. Protein product: CASSLGSGEKTYEQYF.

The rearrangement joins TRBV7-9 to TRBJ2-3, with 7 bases fitting TRBD2. Germline V gene sequence: CDR1 SEHNR, CDR2 FQNEAQ (reference sequence). V was pared by 5 bases and J by 0 bases, with 8 bases of the junction left unmatched. The CDR3 is 16 residues long. CDR3 DNA: TGTGCCAGCAGCCGACTAGCAGTACAGAGCACAGATACGCAGTATTTT. Protein: CASSRLAVQSTDTQYF.

The V and J genes are TRBV6-5 and TRBJ2-1; 7 bases agree with TRBD2. V lost 2 bases and J lost 9; bases outside the gene matches: 4. Germline CDR1 MNHEY, CDR2 SVGAGI. The length of the CDR3 is 13 residues. In DNA form, the CDR3 reads TGTGCCAGCAGTTACGAATTAGCGGGTGAGCAGTTCTTC. The encoded protein is CASSYELAGEQFF.